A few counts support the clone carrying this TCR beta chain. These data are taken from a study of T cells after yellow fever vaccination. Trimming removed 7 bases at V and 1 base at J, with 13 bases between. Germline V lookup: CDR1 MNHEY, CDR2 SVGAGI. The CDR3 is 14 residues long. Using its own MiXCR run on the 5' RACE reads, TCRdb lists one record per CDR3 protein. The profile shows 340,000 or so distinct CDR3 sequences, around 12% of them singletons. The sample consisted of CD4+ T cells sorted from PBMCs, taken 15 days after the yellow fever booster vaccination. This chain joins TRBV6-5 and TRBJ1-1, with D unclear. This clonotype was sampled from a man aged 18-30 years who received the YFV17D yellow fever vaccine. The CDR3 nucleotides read TGTGCCAGCATCTCAAGGGCCTCGAACACTGAAGCTTTCTTT. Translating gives CASISRASNTEAFF.